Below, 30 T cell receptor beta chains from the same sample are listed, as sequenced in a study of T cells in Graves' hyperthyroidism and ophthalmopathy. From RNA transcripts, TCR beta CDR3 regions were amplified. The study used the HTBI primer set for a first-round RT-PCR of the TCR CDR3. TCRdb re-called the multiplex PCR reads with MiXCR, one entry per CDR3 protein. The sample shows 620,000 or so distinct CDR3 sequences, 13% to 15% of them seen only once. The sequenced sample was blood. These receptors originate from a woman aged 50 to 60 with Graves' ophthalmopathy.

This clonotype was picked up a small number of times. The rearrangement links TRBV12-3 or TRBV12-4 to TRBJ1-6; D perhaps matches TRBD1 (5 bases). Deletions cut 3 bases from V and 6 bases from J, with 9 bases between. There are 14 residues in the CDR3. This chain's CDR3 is CASSFRGVNSPLHF. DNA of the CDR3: TGTGCCAGCAGTTTTAGGGGCGTTAATTCACCCCTCCACTTT.

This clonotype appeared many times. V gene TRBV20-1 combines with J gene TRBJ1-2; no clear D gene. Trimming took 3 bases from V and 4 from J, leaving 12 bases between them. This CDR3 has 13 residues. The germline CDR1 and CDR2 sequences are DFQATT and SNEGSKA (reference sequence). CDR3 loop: CSASYRKSYGYTF. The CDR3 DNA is TGCAGTGCTAGCTACAGAAAATCCTATGGCTACACCTTC.

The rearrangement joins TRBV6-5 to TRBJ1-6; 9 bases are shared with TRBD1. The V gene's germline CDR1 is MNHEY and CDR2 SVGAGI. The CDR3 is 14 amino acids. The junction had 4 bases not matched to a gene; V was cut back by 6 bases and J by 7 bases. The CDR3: CASRYGQGNSPLHF. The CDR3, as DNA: TGTGCCAGCAGATATGGACAGGGGAATTCACCCCTCCACTTT.

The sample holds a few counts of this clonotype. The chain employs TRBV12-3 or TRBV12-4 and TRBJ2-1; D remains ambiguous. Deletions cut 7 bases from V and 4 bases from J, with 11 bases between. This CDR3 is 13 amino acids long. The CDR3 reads CASTSRRYNEQFF. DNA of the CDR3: TGTGCCAGCACCAGCAGGAGATACAATGAGCAGTTCTTC.

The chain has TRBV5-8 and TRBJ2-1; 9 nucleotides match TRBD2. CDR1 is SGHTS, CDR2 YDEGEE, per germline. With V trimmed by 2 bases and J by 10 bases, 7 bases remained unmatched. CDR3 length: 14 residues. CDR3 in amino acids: CASSFLAGIPEQFF. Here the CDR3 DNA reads TGTGCCAGCAGCTTCCTAGCGGGGATCCCAGAGCAGTTCTTC.

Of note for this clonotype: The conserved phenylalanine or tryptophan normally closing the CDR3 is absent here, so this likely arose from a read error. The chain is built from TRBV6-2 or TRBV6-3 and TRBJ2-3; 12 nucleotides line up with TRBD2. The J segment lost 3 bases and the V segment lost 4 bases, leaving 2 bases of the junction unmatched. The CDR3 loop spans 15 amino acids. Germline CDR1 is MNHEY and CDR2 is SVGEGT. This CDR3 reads CASSSGLAGTDTQYL. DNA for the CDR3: TGTGCCAGCAGTTCCGGACTAGCGGGAACAGATACGCAGTATTTA.

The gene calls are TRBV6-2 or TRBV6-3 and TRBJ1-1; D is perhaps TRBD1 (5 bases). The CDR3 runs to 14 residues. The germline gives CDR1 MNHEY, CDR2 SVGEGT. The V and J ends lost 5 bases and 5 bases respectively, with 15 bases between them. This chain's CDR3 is CASSPRSGKTEAFF. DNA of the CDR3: TGTGCCAGCAGTCCCCGGTCAGGGAAGACTGAAGCTTTCTTT.

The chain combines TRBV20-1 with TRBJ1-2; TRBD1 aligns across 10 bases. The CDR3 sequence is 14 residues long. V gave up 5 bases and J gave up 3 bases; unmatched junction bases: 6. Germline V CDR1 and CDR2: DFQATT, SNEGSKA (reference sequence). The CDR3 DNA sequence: TGCAGTGCTGGGAAAGGACAGGGGGACTATGGCTACACCTTC. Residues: CSAGKGQGDYGYTF.

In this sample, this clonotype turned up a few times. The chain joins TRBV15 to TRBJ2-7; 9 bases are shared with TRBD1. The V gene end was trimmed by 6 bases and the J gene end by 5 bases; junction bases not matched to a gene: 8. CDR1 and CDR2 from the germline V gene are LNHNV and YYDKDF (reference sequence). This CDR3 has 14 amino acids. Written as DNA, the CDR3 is TGTGCCACCAGGTCCAGGACAGGGGACCACGAGCAGTACTTC. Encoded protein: CATRSRTGDHEQYF.

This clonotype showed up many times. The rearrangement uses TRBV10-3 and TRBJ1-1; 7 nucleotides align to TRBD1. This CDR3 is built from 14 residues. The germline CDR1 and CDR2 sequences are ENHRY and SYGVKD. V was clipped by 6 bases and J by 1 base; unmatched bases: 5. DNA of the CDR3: TGTGCCATCAGAAGACAGGGCCAGAACACTGAAGCTTTCTTT. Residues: CAIRRQGQNTEAFF.

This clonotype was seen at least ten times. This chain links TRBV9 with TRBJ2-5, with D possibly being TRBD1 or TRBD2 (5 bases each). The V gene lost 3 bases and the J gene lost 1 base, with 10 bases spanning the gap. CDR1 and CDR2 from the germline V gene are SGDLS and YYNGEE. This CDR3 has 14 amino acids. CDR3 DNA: TGTGCCAGCAGCGCCACGGGGACCCAAGAGACCCAGTACTTC. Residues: CASSATGTQETQYF.

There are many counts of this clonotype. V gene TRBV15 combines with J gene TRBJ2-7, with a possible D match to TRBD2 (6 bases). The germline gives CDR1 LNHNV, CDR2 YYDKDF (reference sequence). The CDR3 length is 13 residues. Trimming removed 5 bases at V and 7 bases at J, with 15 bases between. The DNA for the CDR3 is TGTGCCACCAGCGAGACTACGGGGAGGGAGCAGTACTTC. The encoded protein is CATSETTGREQYF.

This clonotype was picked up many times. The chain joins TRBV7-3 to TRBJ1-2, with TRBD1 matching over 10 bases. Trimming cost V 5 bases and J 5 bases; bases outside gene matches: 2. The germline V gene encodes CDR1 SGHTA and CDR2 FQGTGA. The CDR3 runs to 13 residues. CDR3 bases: TGTGCCAGCAGCAGGGACAGGGGATATGGCTACACCTTC. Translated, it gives CASSRDRGYGYTF. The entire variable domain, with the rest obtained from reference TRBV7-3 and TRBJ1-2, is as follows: GAGVSQTPSNKVTEKGKYVELRCDPISGHTALYWYRQSLGQGPEFLIYFQGTGAADDSGLPNDRFFAVRPEGSVSTLKIQRTERGDSAVYLCASSRDRGYGYTFGSGTRLTVV.

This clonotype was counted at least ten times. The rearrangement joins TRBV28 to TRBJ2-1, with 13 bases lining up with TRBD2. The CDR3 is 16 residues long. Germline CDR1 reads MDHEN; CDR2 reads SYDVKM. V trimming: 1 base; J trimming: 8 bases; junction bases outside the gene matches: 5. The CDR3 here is CASSLLGLAGSDEQFF. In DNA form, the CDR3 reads TGTGCCAGCAGTTTATTGGGACTAGCGGGATCCGATGAGCAGTTCTTC. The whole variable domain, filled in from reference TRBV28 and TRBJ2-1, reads DVKVTQSSRYLVKRTGEKVFLECVQDMDHENMFWYRQDPGLGLRLIYFSYDVKMKEKGDIPEGYSVSREKKERFSLILESASTNQTSMYLCASSLLGLAGSDEQFFGPGTRLTVL.

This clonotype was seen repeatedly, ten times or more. The CDR3 reads CASSPSTGLSEQYF. The CDR3 nucleotides read TGCGCCAGCAGCCCGTCGACAGGGCTTTCCGAGCAGTACTTC. The V gene is TRBV5-1, the J gene TRBJ2-7; TRBD1 aligns across 7 bases. CDR3 length: 14 amino acids. The germline gives CDR1 SGHRS, CDR2 YFSETQ. Unmatched junction bases numbered 10, after V lost 4 bases and J lost 6 bases. Complete variable domain (other parts from reference TRBV5-1 and TRBJ2-7): KAGVTQTPRYLIKTRGQQVTLSCSPISGHRSVSWYQQTPGQGLQFLFEYFSETQRNKGNFPGRFSGRQFSNSRSEMNVSTLELGDSALYLCASSPSTGLSEQYFGPGTRLTVT.

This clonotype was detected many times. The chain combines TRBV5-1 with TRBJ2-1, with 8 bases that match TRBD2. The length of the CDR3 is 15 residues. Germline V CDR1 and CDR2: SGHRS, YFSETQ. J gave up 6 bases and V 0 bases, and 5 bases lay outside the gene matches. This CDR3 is CASSLEGLGSNEQFF. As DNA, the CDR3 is TGCGCCAGCAGCTTGGAGGGACTAGGTTCCAATGAGCAGTTCTTC.

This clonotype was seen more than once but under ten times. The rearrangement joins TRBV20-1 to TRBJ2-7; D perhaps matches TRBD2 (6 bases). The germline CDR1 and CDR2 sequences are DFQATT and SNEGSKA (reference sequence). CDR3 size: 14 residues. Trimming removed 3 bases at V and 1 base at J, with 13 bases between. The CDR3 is CSASGRGPSYEQYF. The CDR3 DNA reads TGCAGTGCTAGCGGGAGAGGGCCTTCCTACGAGCAGTACTTC.

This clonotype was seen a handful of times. CDR3: CASRPPSGRDYNEQFF. In DNA, the CDR3 is TGTGCCAGCAGACCACCTAGCGGGAGGGACTACAATGAGCAGTTCTTC. This chain connects TRBV6-1 to TRBJ2-1; TRBD2 agrees at 12 bases. This CDR3 is built from 16 residues. Losses at the gene ends were 6 bases for V and 3 bases for J; bases not matched to a gene: 6. Germline V lookup: CDR1 MNHNS, CDR2 SASEGT.

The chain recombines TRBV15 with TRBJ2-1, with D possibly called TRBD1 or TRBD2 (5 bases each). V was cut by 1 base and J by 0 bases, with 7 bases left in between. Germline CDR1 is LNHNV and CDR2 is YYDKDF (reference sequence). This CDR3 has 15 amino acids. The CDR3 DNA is TGTGCCACCAGCAGAGCGGGGCTCTCCTACAATGAGCAGTTCTTC. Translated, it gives CATSRAGLSYNEQFF.

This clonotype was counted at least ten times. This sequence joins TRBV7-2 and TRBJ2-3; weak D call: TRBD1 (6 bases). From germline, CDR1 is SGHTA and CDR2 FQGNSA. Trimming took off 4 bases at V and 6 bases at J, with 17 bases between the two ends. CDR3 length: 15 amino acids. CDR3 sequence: CASSYYGSTGDTQYF. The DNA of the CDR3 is TGTGCCAGCAGCTATTATGGGTCAACAGGGGATACGCAGTATTTT.

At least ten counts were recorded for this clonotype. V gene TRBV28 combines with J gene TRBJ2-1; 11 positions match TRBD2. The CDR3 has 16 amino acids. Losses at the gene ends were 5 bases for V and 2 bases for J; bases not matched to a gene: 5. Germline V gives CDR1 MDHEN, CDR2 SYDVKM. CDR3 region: CASSLVAGGTYNEQFF. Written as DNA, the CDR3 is TGTGCCAGCAGTCTCGTAGCGGGAGGGACCTACAATGAGCAGTTCTTC.

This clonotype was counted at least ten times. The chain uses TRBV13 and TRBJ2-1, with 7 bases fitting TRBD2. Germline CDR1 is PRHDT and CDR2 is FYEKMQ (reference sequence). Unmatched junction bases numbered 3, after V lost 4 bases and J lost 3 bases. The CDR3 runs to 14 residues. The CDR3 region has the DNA TGTGCCAGCAGCTACAGCGGGAACTACAATGAGCAGTTCTTC. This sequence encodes CASSYSGNYNEQFF.

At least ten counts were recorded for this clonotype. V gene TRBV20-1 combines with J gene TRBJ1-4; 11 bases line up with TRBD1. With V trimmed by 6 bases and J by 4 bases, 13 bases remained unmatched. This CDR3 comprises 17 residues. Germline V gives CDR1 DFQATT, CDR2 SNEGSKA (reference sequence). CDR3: CSASTGTGGGYNEKLFF. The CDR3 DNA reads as TGCAGTGCCTCCACCGGGACAGGGGGAGGATATAATGAAAAACTGTTTTTT.

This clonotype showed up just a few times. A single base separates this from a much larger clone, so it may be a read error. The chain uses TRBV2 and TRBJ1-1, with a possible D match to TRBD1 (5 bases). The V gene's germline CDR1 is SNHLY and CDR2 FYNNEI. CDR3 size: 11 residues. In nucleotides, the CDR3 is TGTGCCAGCAGTACGACAGTTGAAGCTCTCTTT. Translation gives CASSTTVEALF.

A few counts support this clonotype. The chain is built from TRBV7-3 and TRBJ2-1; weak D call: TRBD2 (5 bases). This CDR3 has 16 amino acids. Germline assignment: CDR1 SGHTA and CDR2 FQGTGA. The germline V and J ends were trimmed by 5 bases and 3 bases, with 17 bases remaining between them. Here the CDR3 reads CASSQIAGTNYNEQFF. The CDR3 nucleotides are TGTGCCAGCAGCCAGATTGCGGGTACTAACTACAATGAGCAGTTCTTC.

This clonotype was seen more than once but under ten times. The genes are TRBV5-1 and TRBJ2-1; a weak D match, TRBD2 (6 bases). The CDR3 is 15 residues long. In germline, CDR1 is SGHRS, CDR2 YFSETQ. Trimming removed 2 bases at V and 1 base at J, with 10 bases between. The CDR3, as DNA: TGCGCCAGCAGCTTTGGAGGGCTATCCTACAATGAGCAGTTCTTC. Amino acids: CASSFGGLSYNEQFF.

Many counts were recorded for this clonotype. This CDR3 is CASSSPRGAYTEAFF. DNA of the CDR3: TGTGCCAGCAGTTCCCCTCGGGGGGCGTACACTGAAGCTTTCTTT. The chain joins TRBV28 to TRBJ1-1; the D gene is possibly TRBD1 (6 bases). In germline, CDR1 is MDHEN, CDR2 SYDVKM. V was clipped by 4 bases and J by 3 bases, with 15 bases between them. This CDR3 comprises 15 residues.

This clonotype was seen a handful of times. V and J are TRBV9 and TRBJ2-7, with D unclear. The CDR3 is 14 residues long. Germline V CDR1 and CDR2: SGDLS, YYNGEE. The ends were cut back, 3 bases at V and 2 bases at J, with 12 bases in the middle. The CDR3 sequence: CASSESVLAYEQYF. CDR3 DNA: TGTGCCAGCAGCGAGTCAGTACTTGCCTACGAGCAGTACTTC.

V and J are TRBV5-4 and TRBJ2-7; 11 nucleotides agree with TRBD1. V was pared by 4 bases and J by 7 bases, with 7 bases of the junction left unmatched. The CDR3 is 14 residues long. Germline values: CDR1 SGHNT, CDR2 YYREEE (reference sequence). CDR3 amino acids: CASSHGQGAGEQYF. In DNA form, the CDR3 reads TGTGCCAGCAGCCATGGACAGGGGGCTGGGGAGCAGTACTTC. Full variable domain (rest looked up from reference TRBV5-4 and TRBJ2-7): ETGVTQSPTHLIKTRGQQVTLRCSSQSGHNTVSWYQQALGQGPQFIFQYYREEENGRGNFPPRFSGLQFPNYSSELNVNALELDDSALYLCASSHGQGAGEQYFGPGTRLTVT.

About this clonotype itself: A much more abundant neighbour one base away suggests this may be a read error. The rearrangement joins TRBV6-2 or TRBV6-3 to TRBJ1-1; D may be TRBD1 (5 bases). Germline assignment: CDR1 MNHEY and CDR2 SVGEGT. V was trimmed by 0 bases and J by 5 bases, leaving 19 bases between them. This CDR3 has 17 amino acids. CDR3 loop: CASSYSRYRLVGTEAFF. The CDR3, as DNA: TGTGCCAGCAGTTACTCGAGATACAGGCTCGTGGGAACTGAAGCTTTCTTT.